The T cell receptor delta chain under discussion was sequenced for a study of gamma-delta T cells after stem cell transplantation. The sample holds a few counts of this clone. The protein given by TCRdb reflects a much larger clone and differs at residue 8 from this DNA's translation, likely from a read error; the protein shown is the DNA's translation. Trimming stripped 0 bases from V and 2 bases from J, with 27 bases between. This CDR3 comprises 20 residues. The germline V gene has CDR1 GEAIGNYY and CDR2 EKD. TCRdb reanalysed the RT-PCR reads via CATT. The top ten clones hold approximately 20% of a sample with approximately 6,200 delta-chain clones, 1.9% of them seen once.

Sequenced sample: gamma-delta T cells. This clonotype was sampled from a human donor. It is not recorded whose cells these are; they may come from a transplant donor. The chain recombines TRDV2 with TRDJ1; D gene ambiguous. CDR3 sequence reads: CACDTVESGARLRETDKLIF. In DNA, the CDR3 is TGTGCCTGTGACACCGTGGAGTCCGGAGCCCGACTGCGAGAAACCGATAAACTCATCTTT.